The 21 T cell receptor beta chains reported below all come from one sample, sequenced in a study of blood T cell repertoires in COVID-19. Clones were sequenced by immunoSEQ multiplex PCR, and TCRdb holds only the in-frame ones, with some missing. Among some 100,000 clones, 80% to 90% were seen once, and the ten largest hold roughly 7.4%. Sequenced: peripheral blood. These receptors originate from a woman in her seventies with acute or convalescent COVID-19.

The rearrangement links TRBV3-1 (or the pseudogene TRBV3-2) to TRBJ2-7; possible D gene TRBD2, 5 bases. Trimming took off 1 base at V and 3 bases at J, with 13 bases between the two ends. CDR1 is LGHDT and CDR2 is YNNKEL in the germline V gene (reference sequence). This CDR3 has 15 residues. CDR3 in amino acids: CASSQGVGGSYEQYF. CDR3 DNA sequence: TGTGCCAGCAGCCAAGGGGTAGGTGGGAGCTACGAGCAGTACTTC.

The J gene is TRBJ1-1, the V gene TRBV19; TRBD1 agrees at 8 bases. Losses at the gene ends were 9 bases for V and 5 bases for J; bases not matched to a gene: 14. The germline CDR1 and CDR2 sequences are LNHDA and SQIVND (reference sequence). The CDR3 consists of 15 residues. This CDR3 is CASVMGTGFSTEAFF. CDR3 nucleotides: TGTGCCAGCGTCATGGGGACAGGTTTTTCGACTGAAGCTTTCTTT.

The chain is built from TRBV9 and TRBJ2-7, with 8 bases aligning to TRBD1. CDR3 length equals 15 residues. J lost 3 bases, V lost 0 bases, and 5 bases had no gene match. Germline CDR1 and CDR2: SGDLS and YYNGEE. CDR3 DNA: TGTGCCAGCAGCGTAGGTCTGGACAGGGACTACGAGCAGTACTTC. It yields the protein CASSVGLDRDYEQYF. The full variable domain, its missing parts supplied by reference TRBV9 and TRBJ2-7, is DSGVTQTPKHLITATGQRVTLRCSPRSGDLSVYWYQQSLDQGLQFLIQYYNGEERAKGNILERFSAQQFPDLHSELNLSSLELGDSALYFCASSVGLDRDYEQYFGPGTRLTVT.

The chain couples TRBV2 to TRBJ2-2; D might be TRBD2 (5 bases). The germline gives CDR1 SNHLY, CDR2 FYNNEI. This CDR3 is 13 amino acids long. Trimming pared 6 bases from V and 6 bases from J, leaving 11 bases between. The CDR3 is CASSRASPGELFF. CDR3 coding DNA: TGTGCCAGCAGCCGCGCTAGCCCCGGGGAGCTGTTTTTT.

The V and J genes are TRBV4-1 and TRBJ2-3, with TRBD2 identical over 14 bases. V gave up 4 bases and J gave up 2 bases; unmatched junction bases: 5. Germline CDR1 reads MGHRA; CDR2 reads YSYEKL. This CDR3 is built from 17 residues. CDR3 bases: TGCGCCAGCAGCCCCTGGACTAGCGGGGGGAACACAGATACGCAGTATTTT. This encodes CASSPWTSGGNTDTQYF.

The V and J genes are TRBV5-8 and TRBJ1-2; D gene ambiguous. The CDR3 contains 17 residues. V lost 0 bases to trimming and J lost 4 bases, with 19 bases between them. CDR1 is SGHTS, CDR2 YDEGEE, per germline. The CDR3 nucleotides read TGTGCCAGCAGCTTGGGTCTAAATCATTTCGCGGGCTATGGCTACACCTTC. Translation: CASSLGLNHFAGYGYTF.

V gene TRBV18 combines with J gene TRBJ1-5; 11 positions match TRBD1. CDR3 length equals 14 residues. Germline CDR1 reads KGHSH; CDR2 reads LQKENI. With V trimmed by 5 bases and J by 4 bases, 1 base remained unmatched. For the CDR3, the DNA is TGTGCCAGCTCAGGACAGGGGGCGAATCAGCCCCAGCATTTT. Translated, it gives CASSGQGANQPQHF.

The chain carries TRBV19 and TRBJ1-5, with 7 bases identical to TRBD1. CDR3 length equals 15 residues. Trimming cost V 2 bases and J 6 bases; bases outside gene matches: 7. Looked up from germline, CDR1 is LNHDA and CDR2 is SQIVND (reference sequence). The CDR3 region is CASSIWGQSGQPQHF. Written as DNA, the CDR3 is TGTGCCAGTAGTATATGGGGACAGTCCGGTCAGCCCCAGCATTTT.

The chain employs TRBV5-1 and TRBJ2-7; TRBD2 is a possible D gene (7 bases). V shed 3 bases and J shed 6 bases, with 10 bases lying between them. This CDR3 has 12 residues. The germline gives CDR1 SGHRS, CDR2 YFSETQ. Here the CDR3 reads CASSYREGEQYF. Here the CDR3 DNA reads TGCGCCAGCAGCTACAGGGAGGGCGAGCAGTACTTC.

CDR3 DNA: TGTGCCAGCAGTTTAAAGGGGGCGTATGGCTACACCTTC. It is translated as CASSLKGAYGYTF. J is TRBJ1-2 and V is TRBV27; 7 bases map to TRBD1. With 2 bases clipped from V and 5 bases from J, the junction kept 2 bases outside the gene matches. The CDR3 sequence is 13 residues long. From germline, CDR1 is MNHEY and CDR2 SMNVEV (reference sequence).

This clone was observed a few times. The gene calls are TRBV4-1 and TRBJ2-2; TRBD1 aligns across 10 bases. The V gene's germline CDR1 is MGHRA and CDR2 YSYEKL. This CDR3 comprises 15 residues. With 2 bases clipped from V and 6 bases from J, the junction kept 3 bases outside the gene matches. CDR3 coding DNA: TGCGCCAGCAGCCAATCGGGACAGGGGCCCGGGGAGCTGTTTTTT. Residues: CASSQSGQGPGELFF.

The chain joins TRBV3-1 (or the pseudogene TRBV3-2) to TRBJ2-6; the D is unclear. The CDR3 is 17 amino acids. CDR1 is LGHDT and CDR2 is YNNKEL in the germline V gene (reference sequence). V shed 0 bases and J shed 0 bases, with 9 bases lying between them. The CDR3 loop is CASSQDYRNSGANVLTF. The CDR3 bases are TGTGCCAGCAGCCAAGATTACAGAAACTCTGGGGCCAACGTCCTGACTTTC.

This rearrangement joins TRBV2 to TRBJ2-1; maybe TRBD1 (6 bases). The CDR3 loop spans 13 amino acids. Trimming removed 10 bases at V and 7 bases at J, with 17 bases between. Germline CDR1 SNHLY, CDR2 FYNNEI. The CDR3: CATSRTVLNEQFF. CDR3 nucleotide sequence: TGTGCCACCTCCCGGACAGTTCTGAATGAGCAGTTCTTC.

The chain is built from TRBV18 and TRBJ2-4; tentatively, D is TRBD2 (5 bases). Germline V gene sequence: CDR1 KGHSH, CDR2 LQKENI. The V gene lost 2 bases and the J gene lost 1 base, with 18 bases spanning the gap. The CDR3 is 18 residues long. The DNA for the CDR3 is TGTGCCAGCTCACCATTTAGCTGGGGAGCTACGGCCAAAAACATTCAGTACTTC. Translation: CASSPFSWGATAKNIQYF.

The chain uses TRBV7-2 and TRBJ1-6; TRBD1 matches 7 bases. Trimming at V came to 3 bases and at J to 4 bases, leaving 6 bases not matched to a gene. The length of the CDR3 is 16 residues. Germline-derived CDR1 and CDR2 are SGHTA and FQGNSA. CDR3 sequence (DNA): TGTGCCAGCAGCTTCCTCCCAGGGGGTTATAATTCACCCCTCCACTTT. Its protein product is CASSFLPGGYNSPLHF. Together with reference TRBV7-2 and TRBJ1-6, the CDR3 gives the full variable domain: GAGVSQSPSNKVTEKGKDVELRCDPISGHTALYWYRQSLGQGLEFLIYFQGNSAPDKSGLPSDRFSAERTGGSVSTLTIQRTQQEDSAVYLCASSFLPGGYNSPLHFGNGTRLTVT.

The chain links TRBV7-2 to TRBJ2-1; D might be TRBD2 (6 bases). Germline loops: CDR1 SGHTA, CDR2 FQGNSA. The CDR3 is 17 residues long. V lost 0 bases and J lost 0, with 12 bases in between. This CDR3 reads CASSLAITTSSYNEQFF. The CDR3 DNA reads as TGTGCCAGCAGCTTAGCGATAACGACTAGCTCCTACAATGAGCAGTTCTTC. Drawing the rest from reference TRBV7-2 and TRBJ2-1, the complete variable domain is GAGVSQSPSNKVTEKGKDVELRCDPISGHTALYWYRQSLGQGLEFLIYFQGNSAPDKSGLPSDRFSAERTGGSVSTLTIQRTQQEDSAVYLCASSLAITTSSYNEQFFGPGTRLTVL.

V usage is TRBV2 and J usage is TRBJ1-3; 7 positions agree with TRBD1. The CDR3 loop spans 15 amino acids. The V segment lost 8 bases and the J segment 2 bases; nucleotides outside the gene matches: 9. Germline lookup yields CDR1 SNHLY and CDR2 FYNNEI. DNA for the CDR3: TGTGCCAGCCTGGACGACAGGGCCACTGGAAACACCATATATTTT. As protein: CASLDDRATGNTIYF.

There are a few counts of this clone. V usage is TRBV2 and J usage is TRBJ1-4; 7 nucleotides match TRBD1. J lost 5 bases, V lost 6 bases, and 6 bases had no gene match. The CDR3 consists of 14 residues. CDR1 SNHLY and CDR2 FYNNEI come from the germline V gene. CDR3 region: CASRSTGRNEKLFF. Written as DNA, the CDR3 is TGTGCCAGCAGATCGACAGGGCGCAATGAAAAACTGTTTTTT.

This chain connects TRBV27 to TRBJ2-7, with 7 bases matching TRBD1. CDR1 is MNHEY and CDR2 is SMNVEV in the germline V gene (reference sequence). Germline trimming cut 4 bases from V and 1 base from J; bases unmatched to any gene: 1. The length of the CDR3 is 13 residues. The CDR3 nucleotides are TGTGCCAGCAGTTGGGGACAGTCCTACGAGCAGTACTTC. Translation: CASSWGQSYEQYF.

This sequence joins TRBV19 and TRBJ2-1; weak D call: TRBD2 (5 bases). Germline CDR1 and CDR2: LNHDA and SQIVND (reference sequence). This CDR3 spans 14 amino acids. V was cut by 3 bases and J by 4 bases, with 10 bases left in between. The CDR3 here is CASSIWEKYNEQFF. The CDR3 DNA reads as TGTGCCAGTAGTATTTGGGAGAAATACAATGAGCAGTTCTTC. Complete variable domain (other parts from reference TRBV19 and TRBJ2-1): DGGITQSPKYLFRKEGQNVTLSCEQNLNHDAMYWYRQDPGQGLRLIYYSQIVNDFQKGDIAEGYSVSREKKESFPLTVTSAQKNPTAFYLCASSIWEKYNEQFFGPGTRLTVL.

This clone was observed a handful of times. The gene calls are TRBV11-1 and TRBJ2-7; 9 nucleotides match TRBD2. Germline assignment: CDR1 SGHAT and CDR2 FQDESV (reference sequence). Trimming took 1 base from V and 9 from J; bases not matched to a gene: 7. The CDR3 consists of 14 residues. The CDR3 DNA is TGTGCCAGCAGCTTAGGGGGTAGCGGGAGACGGCAGTACTTC. As protein: CASSLGGSGRRQYF.